One sample yielded the 24 T cell receptor beta chains listed below, sequenced in a study of blood T cell repertoires in COVID-19. The protocol was immunoSEQ multiplex PCR, while the TCRdb copy is restricted to in-frame clones and leaves out a portion. The table has under 70,000 clones, 80% to 85% seen once. Sequencing used peripheral blood. These receptors came from a woman older than 75 with acute or convalescent COVID-19.

The chain is built from TRBV6-5 and TRBJ1-3, with TRBD1 as a possible D gene (5 bases). CDR1 is MNHEY and CDR2 is SVGAGI in the germline V gene. The CDR3 length is 15 residues. V gave up 4 bases and J gave up 4 bases, with 14 bases separating them. This CDR3 is CASSWGGEGGNTIYF. The CDR3 nucleotides are TGTGCCAGCAGTTGGGGAGGGGAGGGAGGAAACACCATATATTTT.

The chain combines TRBV2 with TRBJ1-1; D possibly corresponds to TRBD1 (5 bases). Germline lookup yields CDR1 SNHLY and CDR2 FYNNEI. The CDR3 totals 13 residues. V lost 7 bases, J lost 2 bases, and 11 bases lay in between. CDR3 protein: CASIRESNTEAFF. DNA for the CDR3: TGTGCCAGCATCAGGGAAAGCAACACTGAAGCTTTCTTT.

This rearrangement joins TRBV30 to TRBJ1-1; 8 nucleotides align to TRBD1. The CDR3 covers 14 residues. The trim removed 1 base at V and 1 base at J, leaving 2 bases unmatched. Germline loops: CDR1 GTSNPN, CDR2 SVGIG (reference sequence). The CDR3 sequence is CAWSGQGRNTEAFF. CDR3 nucleotide sequence: TGTGCCTGGAGTGGACAGGGGCGGAACACTGAAGCTTTCTTT.

In this sample, this clone turned up a few times. The chain combines TRBV6-4 with TRBJ2-2; a possible D gene is TRBD1 (5 bases). The CDR3 sequence is 14 residues long. Germline CDR1 and CDR2: MRHNA and SNTAGT. Trimming stripped 3 bases from V and 2 bases from J, with 7 bases between. CDR3: CASSETANTGELFF. The CDR3 DNA reads as TGTGCCAGCAGTGAGACAGCTAACACCGGGGAGCTGTTTTTT.

The V and J genes are TRBV28 and TRBJ1-3; D might be TRBD1 (6 bases). Germline-derived CDR1 and CDR2 are MDHEN and SYDVKM. The CDR3 is made up of 15 amino acids. The V end lost 3 bases, the J end lost 1 base, and 10 bases lay between the germline ends. Here the CDR3 reads CASSFTGRSGNTIYF. In DNA, the CDR3 is TGTGCCAGCAGTTTTACAGGGAGATCTGGAAACACCATATATTTT.

V is TRBV19 and J is TRBJ1-6, with 9 bases identical to TRBD1. The CDR3 has 15 residues. Germline CDR1 reads LNHDA; CDR2 reads SQIVND (reference sequence). V was clipped by 5 bases and J by 6 bases; unmatched bases: 5. The CDR3 protein is CASSLGTGSNSPLHF. In nucleotides, the CDR3 is TGTGCCAGTAGTCTCGGGACAGGGAGTAATTCACCCCTCCACTTT.

The chain uses TRBV20-1 and TRBJ1-5, with 7 bases identical to TRBD1. This CDR3 has 13 residues. J gave up 6 bases and V 3 bases, and 5 bases lay outside the gene matches. CDR1 DFQATT and CDR2 SNEGSKA come from the germline V gene (reference sequence). CDR3: CSASRQGVQPQHF. The CDR3 DNA sequence: TGCAGTGCTAGTCGGCAGGGGGTTCAGCCCCAGCATTTT.

The genes are TRBV7-9 and TRBJ1-4, with TRBD1 matching over 7 bases. CDR1 SEHNR and CDR2 FQNEAQ come from the germline V gene (reference sequence). The CDR3 extends over 16 amino acids. V dropped 5 bases and J dropped 4; count of bases not matched to a gene: 10. CDR3 protein: CASSPLDRARNEKLFF. In DNA, the CDR3 is TGTGCCAGCAGCCCCCTCGACAGGGCCCGTAATGAAAAACTGTTTTTT.

This clone was detected once. V usage is TRBV24-1 and J usage is TRBJ2-5; 8 nucleotides align to TRBD1. CDR1 is KGHDR and CDR2 is SFDVKD in the germline V gene. The CDR3 is made up of 15 amino acids. The junction had 2 bases not matched to a gene; V was cut back by 2 bases and J by 1 base. The CDR3 reads CATSDSGTGQETQYF. For the CDR3, the DNA is TGTGCCACCAGTGATTCAGGGACAGGCCAAGAGACCCAGTACTTC.

This clone occurred once. V usage is TRBV25-1 and J usage is TRBJ1-1, with TRBD1 matching 8 bases. V trimming: 8 bases; J trimming: 1 base; junction bases outside the gene matches: 6. This CDR3 contains 14 residues. Looked up from germline, CDR1 is MGHDK and CDR2 is SYGVNS. CDR3 DNA: TGTGCCAGCTCTGGACAGGGACGGAACACTGAAGCTTTCTTT. Translating gives CASSGQGRNTEAFF.

This chain uses TRBV7-2 with TRBJ2-1, with TRBD2 identical over 9 bases. V lost 6 bases and J lost 6; bases outside the gene matches: 12. CDR1 and CDR2 (germline): SGHTA, FQGNSA. The CDR3 covers 16 residues. The CDR3 DNA is TGTGCCAGCAGAAGTGGGGCGGGGGGGCCGCTCAATGAGCAGTTCTTC. Amino acid sequence: CASRSGAGGPLNEQFF.

The J gene is TRBJ2-7, the V gene TRBV19, with TRBD2 identical over 9 bases. CDR1 LNHDA and CDR2 SQIVND come from the germline V gene (reference sequence). CDR3 length equals 13 residues. The J segment lost 6 bases and the V segment lost 7 bases, leaving 7 bases of the junction unmatched. CDR3 nucleotide sequence: TGTGCCAGTAAGGAGCGGGGGGTCCGCGAGCAGTACTTC. It codes for CASKERGVREQYF.

This clone was seen a few times. V and J are TRBV2 and TRBJ1-1; 8 nucleotides agree with TRBD1. In germline, CDR1 is SNHLY, CDR2 FYNNEI. CDR3 length: 14 residues. V trimming: 10 bases; J trimming: 1 base; junction bases outside the gene matches: 8. The CDR3 nucleotides read TGTGCCACGCAGGGGGCGAGGAGGAACACTGAAGCTTTCTTT. Protein product: CATQGARRNTEAFF.

The J gene is TRBJ1-2, the V gene TRBV5-1, with TRBD1 identical over 12 bases. This CDR3 is 14 amino acids long. The junction had 6 bases not matched to a gene; V was cut back by 4 bases and J by 8 bases. Per the germline V gene, CDR1 is SGHRS and CDR2 is YFSETQ. CDR3 residues: CASSPGTGGLGYTF. The DNA of the CDR3 is TGCGCCAGCAGCCCCGGGACAGGGGGCTTAGGCTACACCTTC.

DNA for the CDR3: TGTGCCAGCAGCTTGTCAGGGTCCTATGGCTACACCTTC. Protein product: CASSLSGSYGYTF. This chain uses TRBV5-6 with TRBJ1-2; possible D gene TRBD1, 5 bases. This CDR3 region has 13 residues. In germline, CDR1 is SGHDT, CDR2 YYEEEE. V shed 1 base and J shed 4 bases, with 8 bases lying between them.

This clone was counted between two and nine times. CDR3 protein: CASSSPDREYTGELFF. The CDR3 DNA reads as TGTGCCAGCAGCTCCCCGGACAGGGAATATACCGGGGAGCTGTTTTTT. The rearrangement joins TRBV7-9 to TRBJ2-2, with 8 bases identical to TRBD1. CDR1 and CDR2 (germline): SEHNR, FQNEAQ (reference sequence). V was clipped by 4 bases and J by 5 bases; unmatched bases: 9. This CDR3 contains 16 residues.

This clone has more than one count but fewer than ten. V gene TRBV10-2 combines with J gene TRBJ1-5; 12 bases match TRBD1. CDR1 and CDR2 from the germline V gene are WSHSY and SAAADI. J lost 11 bases, V lost 6 bases, and 5 bases had no gene match. The CDR3 is made up of 13 amino acids. Here the CDR3 reads CASRGTGGLAQHF. The CDR3 coding sequence is TGCGCCAGCAGAGGGACAGGGGGCCTTGCCCAGCATTTT.

The chain employs TRBV7-2 and TRBJ2-1; 13 bases are shared with TRBD2. CDR3 size: 18 residues. V was pared by 5 bases and J by 4 bases, with 11 bases of the junction left unmatched. In germline, CDR1 is SGHTA, CDR2 FQGNSA. CDR3 loop: CASSPRRTSGGTYNEQFF. The DNA for the CDR3 is TGTGCCAGCAGCCCACGCCGGACTAGCGGGGGTACGTACAATGAGCAGTTCTTC.

In this sample, this clone turned up a few times. The V gene is TRBV30, the J gene TRBJ1-5; a weak D match, TRBD1 (5 bases). This CDR3 comprises 13 residues. The V and J ends lost 2 bases and 4 bases respectively, with 9 bases between them. Germline assignment: CDR1 GTSNPN and CDR2 SVGIG (reference sequence). In DNA, the CDR3 is TGTGCCTGGAGTAGGGGAAATAATCAGCCCCAGCATTTT. Its protein product is CAWSRGNNQPQHF. The full variable domain, with the rest looked up from reference TRBV30 and TRBJ1-5, is SQTIHQWPATLVQPVGSPLSLECTVEGTSNPNLYWYRQAAGRGLQLLFYSVGIGQISSEVPQNLSASRPQDRQFILSSKKLLLSDSGFYLCAWSRGNNQPQHFGDGTRLSIL.

This rearrangement joins TRBV29-1 to TRBJ1-1, with D possibly matching TRBD1 (5 bases). Trimming removed 3 bases from V and 1 base from J, with 18 bases in between. The V gene's germline CDR1 is SQVTM and CDR2 ANQGSEA. The length of the CDR3 is 16 residues. The CDR3 bases are TGCAGCGTTGAGGGATCCGGGGTCGGGGGGAACACTGAAGCTTTCTTT. Translated, it gives CSVEGSGVGGNTEAFF.

The chain carries TRBV29-1 and TRBJ1-2; 7 bases fit TRBD1. Per germline, CDR1 SQVTM and CDR2 ANQGSEA. The V and J ends lost 2 bases and 4 bases, in that order; junction bases with no gene match: 4. The CDR3 is made up of 13 amino acids. CDR3 nucleotide sequence: TGCAGCGTTGAACAGGGGGAAAGCTATGGCTACACCTTC. It encodes CSVEQGESYGYTF.

This clone was seen a handful of times. The V call is TRBV19, the J call TRBJ1-3; 8 nucleotides align to TRBD1. CDR1 and CDR2 from the germline V gene are LNHDA and SQIVND (reference sequence). The length of the CDR3 is 19 residues. V lost 5 bases and J lost 0; bases outside the gene matches: 15. CDR3 sequence reads: CASSSRGQAFTSSGNTIYF. The CDR3 nucleotides are TGTGCCAGTAGTTCCCGGGGACAGGCCTTTACGAGCTCTGGAAACACCATATATTTT.

The chain combines TRBV4-1 with TRBJ2-1; D is possibly TRBD2 (6 bases). The CDR3 totals 18 residues. The V end lost 4 bases, the J end lost 7 bases, and 26 bases lay between the germline ends. Germline V gene sequence: CDR1 MGHRA, CDR2 YSYEKL. The chain's CDR3 is CASSPEFGGGDRRNEQFF. Written as DNA, the CDR3 is TGCGCCAGCAGCCCGGAATTCGGTGGCGGGGATAGAAGGAATGAGCAGTTCTTC.

This sequence joins TRBV6-2 or TRBV6-3 and TRBJ1-2; 8 bases map to TRBD1. CDR3 size: 15 residues. Germline lookup yields CDR1 MNHEY and CDR2 SVGEGT. J gave up 6 bases and V 4 bases, and 10 bases lay outside the gene matches. Written as DNA, the CDR3 is TGTGCCAGCAGTTTCCTACGGACAGGGCGGGATGGCTACACCTTC. Amino acid sequence: CASSFLRTGRDGYTF.